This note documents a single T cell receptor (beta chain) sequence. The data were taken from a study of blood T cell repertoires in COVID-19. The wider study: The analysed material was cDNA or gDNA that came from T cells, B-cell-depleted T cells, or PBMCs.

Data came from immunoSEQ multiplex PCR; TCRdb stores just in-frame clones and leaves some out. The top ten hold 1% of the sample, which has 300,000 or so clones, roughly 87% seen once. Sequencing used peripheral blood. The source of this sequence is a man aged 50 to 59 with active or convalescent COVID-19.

This CDR3 reads CATSDSDSRETQYF. The DNA of the CDR3 is TGTGCCACCAGTGATTCAGACTCCAGAGAGACCCAGTACTTC. The gene calls are TRBV24-1 and TRBJ2-5; no clear D gene. Looked up from germline, CDR1 is KGHDR and CDR2 is SFDVKD. The CDR3 has 14 residues. V lost 2 bases and J lost 4, with 10 bases in between.